These T cell receptor beta chains were read from a single sample in a study of blood T cell repertoires in COVID-19. Data came from immunoSEQ multiplex PCR; TCRdb stores just in-frame clones and leaves some out. Seen here are about 160,000 clones, about 80% observed once, and the top ten hold approximately 22%. What was sequenced was peripheral blood. Receptors were obtained from a woman of 80 years or more with acute or convalescent COVID-19. Each CDR3 is given with its conserved first and last residue. A D gene is named only where the DNA matches it firmly. Rows may omit the clone size; those that give it use once, few, many or a size class.

V gene: TRBV5-4
J gene: TRBJ1-1
clone size: -
D gene: -
CDR3 protein: CASSPRLTQNTEAFF
CDR3 DNA: TGTGCCAGCAGCCCACGCCTTACTCAGAACACTGAAGCTTTCTTT

V gene: TRBV7-9
J gene: TRBJ1-2
clone size: -
D gene: TRBD1
CDR3 protein: CASSSPPDREYGYTF
CDR3 DNA: TGTGCCAGCAGCTCCCCCCCCGACAGGGAATATGGCTACACCTTC

V gene: TRBV11-3
J gene: TRBJ2-1
clone size: -
D gene: TRBD1
CDR3 protein: CASSLGTGGRYYNEQFF
CDR3 DNA: TGTGCCAGCAGCTTAGGTACAGGGGGCAGGTACTACAATGAGCAGTTCTTC

V gene: TRBV7-8
J gene: TRBJ1-1
clone size: -
D gene: -
CDR3 protein: CASSIQGFGTEAFF
CDR3 DNA: TGTGCCAGCAGCATCCAGGGGTTTGGCACTGAAGCTTTCTTT

V gene: TRBV5-1
J gene: TRBJ2-7
clone size: many
D gene: -
CDR3 protein: CASSLGPQGAYEQYF
CDR3 DNA: TGCGCCAGCAGCTTGGGTCCCCAGGGTGCCTACGAGCAGTACTTC

V gene: TRBV5-1
J gene: TRBJ2-3
clone size: -
D gene: -
CDR3 protein: CASRRESTDTQYF
CDR3 DNA: TGCGCCAGCAGGCGGGAAAGCACAGATACGCAGTATTTT

V gene: TRBV6-2/TRBV6-3
J gene: TRBJ2-3
clone size: -
D gene: -
CDR3 protein: CASSYGFRDNTDTQYF
CDR3 DNA: TGTGCCAGCAGTTACGGATTCCGGGACAACACAGATACGCAGTATTTT

V gene: TRBV9
J gene: TRBJ1-1
clone size: -
D gene: TRBD1
CDR3 protein: CASSVQGVANTEAFF
CDR3 DNA: TGTGCCAGCAGCGTTCAGGGGGTGGCGAACACTGAAGCTTTCTTT

V gene: TRBV4-2
J gene: TRBJ1-1
clone size: few
D gene: TRBD1
CDR3 protein: CASSQIPGQWNTEAFF
CDR3 DNA: TGTGCCAGCAGCCAGATTCCGGGACAGTGGAACACTGAAGCTTTCTTT

V gene: TRBV6-5
J gene: TRBJ2-7
clone size: -
D gene: -
CDR3 protein: CASSVTPDSYEQYF
CDR3 DNA: TGTGCCAGCAGCGTTACACCCGACTCCTACGAGCAGTACTTC

V gene: TRBV19
J gene: TRBJ2-5
clone size: -
D gene: TRBD1
CDR3 protein: CASSLTGDQETQYF
CDR3 DNA: TGTGCCAGTAGTCTAACAGGGGACCAAGAGACCCAGTACTTC

V gene: TRBV2
J gene: TRBJ2-7
clone size: -
D gene: TRBD1
CDR3 protein: CASNWDRSYEQYF
CDR3 DNA: TGTGCCAGCAATTGGGACAGGTCCTACGAGCAGTACTTC

V gene: TRBV5-6
J gene: TRBJ2-7
clone size: -
D gene: TRBD1
CDR3 protein: CASSPTRDRAFVTYEQYF
CDR3 DNA: TGTGCCAGCAGCCCCACCCGAGACAGGGCATTCGTGACCTACGAGCAGTACTTC

V gene: TRBV5-4
J gene: TRBJ1-6
clone size: -
D gene: TRBD1
CDR3 protein: CASSIGQGSLASPLHF
CDR3 DNA: TGTGCCAGCAGCATTGGACAGGGTAGTTTAGCATCACCCCTCCACTTT

V gene: TRBV6-1
J gene: TRBJ2-7
clone size: -
D gene: -
CDR3 protein: CASSELVPTSEQYF
CDR3 DNA: TGTGCCAGCAGTGAATTGGTACCGACAAGCGAGCAGTACTTC

V gene: TRBV13
J gene: TRBJ2-1
clone size: once
D gene: -
CDR3 protein: CASSLKGVGYRGDEQFF
CDR3 DNA: TGTGCCAGCAGCTTAAAAGGGGTGGGCTATAGGGGCGATGAGCAGTTCTTC

V gene: TRBV6-5
J gene: TRBJ1-2
clone size: once
D gene: -
CDR3 protein: CASTSGGRGYTF
CDR3 DNA: TGTGCCAGCACCTCCGGGGGGCGCGGCTACACCTTC

V gene: TRBV6-6
J gene: TRBJ2-7
clone size: -
D gene: -
CDR3 protein: CASGTPRQGLSDEQYF
CDR3 DNA: TGTGCCAGCGGCACCCCCCGGCAGGGGTTATCCGACGAGCAGTACTTC

V gene: TRBV25-1
J gene: TRBJ2-7
clone size: -
D gene: TRBD2
CDR3 protein: CASSAPGLAVYEQYF
CDR3 DNA: TGTGCCAGCAGTGCCCCGGGACTAGCGGTCTACGAGCAGTACTTC

V gene: TRBV2
J gene: TRBJ1-6
clone size: -
D gene: -
CDR3 protein: CASSDSPYQSSSYNSPLHF
CDR3 DNA: TGTGCCAGCAGTGATTCCCCTTACCAATCTAGCTCCTATAATTCACCCCTCCACTTT

V gene: TRBV28
J gene: TRBJ1-5
clone size: once
D gene: TRBD1
CDR3 protein: CAIGGGFSNQPQHF
CDR3 DNA: TGTGCCATTGGAGGGGGCTTTAGCAATCAGCCCCAGCATTTT

V gene: TRBV3-1/TRBV3-2
J gene: TRBJ2-2
clone size: -
D gene: -
CDR3 protein: CASSLSIGELFF
CDR3 DNA: TGTGCCAGCAGCCTTAGTATCGGGGAGCTGTTTTTT

V gene: TRBV6-6
J gene: TRBJ1-5
clone size: -
D gene: -
CDR3 protein: CASSYSSREDQPQHF
CDR3 DNA: TGTGCCAGCAGTTACTCTTCCAGGGAGGATCAGCCCCAGCATTTT

V gene: TRBV5-1
J gene: TRBJ2-7
clone size: -
D gene: TRBD1
CDR3 protein: CASSFTGGEQYF
CDR3 DNA: TGCGCCAGCAGCTTCACAGGGGGCGAGCAGTACTTC

V gene: TRBV4-1
J gene: TRBJ2-7
clone size: -
D gene: -
CDR3 protein: CASSHRGGYEQYF
CDR3 DNA: TGCGCCAGCAGCCACCGAGGTGGCTACGAGCAGTACTTC

V gene: TRBV11-2
J gene: TRBJ1-2
clone size: -
D gene: -
CDR3 protein: CASSSTRRGGYTF
CDR3 DNA: TGTGCCAGCAGCTCGACCAGAAGGGGTGGCTACACCTTC